Below are 16 T cell receptor beta chains sequenced from a single sample in a study of T cell changes during pregnancy in multiple sclerosis. Clones were read by immunoSEQ multiplex PCR, and TCRdb kept only the in-frame ones, dropping some. The sample contains under 130,000 clones, about nine tenths of which appear only once. Material: peripheral blood, obtained after pregnancy. The receptors were sampled from a female donor with multiple sclerosis, enrolled in a pregnancy study.

The chain links TRBV29-1 to TRBJ1-3; the D gene is possibly TRBD1 (5 bases). The CDR3 contains 14 residues. V dropped 7 bases and J dropped 1 base, with 14 bases sitting between them. Germline loops: CDR1 SQVTM, CDR2 ANQGSEA. The CDR3 nucleotides read TGCAGCGAGACCGACAGTGGGTCTGGAAACACCATATATTTT. This codes for CSETDSGSGNTIYF.

V and J are TRBV30 and TRBJ2-3, with 15 bases aligning to TRBD2. Germline V gene sequence: CDR1 GTSNPN, CDR2 SVGIG (reference sequence). The length of the CDR3 is 14 residues. V lost 2 bases to trimming and J lost 13 bases; unmatched junction nucleotides: 7. The CDR3 loop reads CAWSLRTSGGAKYF. The CDR3 DNA reads as TGTGCCTGGAGTCTCCGGACTAGCGGGGGGGCCAAGTATTTT.

This clone was counted a single time. The rearrangement uses TRBV7-9 and TRBJ1-2; D is perhaps TRBD1 (5 bases). The CDR3 spans 15 residues. CDR1 is SEHNR and CDR2 is FQNEAQ in the germline V gene (reference sequence). V was shortened by 7 bases and J by 2 bases, with 17 bases between the two germline ends. In DNA, the CDR3 is TGTGCCAGCACCTTCGGGGCGGGGTCCAACTATGGCTACACCTTC. It encodes CASTFGAGSNYGYTF.

The rearrangement uses TRBV7-9 and TRBJ2-7; 9 positions agree with TRBD2. Germline CDR1 SEHNR, CDR2 FQNEAQ (reference sequence). Trimming removed 0 bases from V and 6 bases from J; junction bases left unmatched: 9. The CDR3 spans 16 residues. CDR3 nucleotide sequence: TGTGCCAGCAGCTTAGCTTCGGGGCGGGGGGGCGGCGAGCAGTACTTC. It specifies CASSLASGRGGGEQYF.

The V call is TRBV11-2, the J call TRBJ2-1; D perhaps matches TRBD2 (7 bases). This CDR3 comprises 17 residues. The V and J ends lost 7 bases and 6 bases respectively, with 25 bases between them. Per germline, CDR1 SGHAT and CDR2 FQNNGV. The DNA of the CDR3 is TGTGCCAGCATTTATGGTGCCGGGGCAGGGGAGGGCAATGAGCAGTTCTTC. It yields the protein CASIYGAGAGEGNEQFF.

The chain employs TRBV5-6 and TRBJ2-3; TRBD2 aligns across 9 bases. The CDR3 runs 16 residues. The junction had 6 bases not matched to a gene; V was cut back by 2 bases and J by 2 bases. Germline V gene sequence: CDR1 SGHDT, CDR2 YYEEEE. For the CDR3, the DNA is TGTGCCAGCAGCTTCGGCGGGGGGGGGATCACAGATACGCAGTATTTT. Residues: CASSFGGGGITDTQYF.

This chain uses TRBV5-1 with TRBJ2-7, with D unresolved. V was pared by 0 bases and J by 3 bases, with 7 bases between. Looked up from germline, CDR1 is SGHRS and CDR2 is YFSETQ. The CDR3 has 13 residues. CDR3 coding DNA: TGCGCCAGCAGCTTGGAACAGAACTACGAGCAGTACTTC. It specifies CASSLEQNYEQYF.

The gene calls are TRBV6-1 and TRBJ2-6; perhaps TRBD2 as D (5 bases). The CDR3 extends over 14 amino acids. Germline loops: CDR1 MNHNS, CDR2 SASEGT. Trimming shortened V by 7 bases and J by 4 bases, and 11 bases separated the two germline ends. The CDR3 here is CASIGSGGANVLTF. The CDR3 coding sequence is TGTGCCAGCATCGGATCGGGAGGGGCCAACGTCCTGACTTTC.

The V gene is TRBV18, the J gene TRBJ2-6; tentative D call: TRBD2 (5 bases). Trimming pared 0 bases from V and 0 bases from J, leaving 6 bases between. This CDR3 contains 16 residues. The germline V gene has CDR1 KGHSH and CDR2 LQKENI. The CDR3 region is CASSPPGSSGANVLTF. Here the CDR3 DNA reads TGTGCCAGCTCACCACCGGGGAGCTCTGGGGCCAACGTCCTGACTTTC. Complete variable domain (other parts from reference TRBV18 and TRBJ2-6): NAGVMQNPRHLVRRRGQEARLRCSPMKGHSHVYWYRQLPEEGLKFMVYLQKENIIDESGMPKERFSAEFPKEGPSILRIQQVVRGDSAAYFCASSPPGSSGANVLTFGAGSRLTVL.

The chain uses TRBV2 and TRBJ2-3; TRBD2 matches at 8 bases. The CDR3 extends over 15 amino acids. The germline gives CDR1 SNHLY, CDR2 FYNNEI. Germline trimming cut 3 bases from V and 3 bases from J; bases unmatched to any gene: 5. CDR3 sequence: CASSEKRGSTDTQYF. CDR3 DNA sequence: TGTGCCAGCAGTGAGAAGCGGGGGTCGACAGATACGCAGTATTTT.

The V and J genes are TRBV6-4 and TRBJ1-1; 10 bases match TRBD1. There are 20 residues in the CDR3. V trimming: 2 bases; J trimming: 1 base; junction bases outside the gene matches: 16. CDR1 MRHNA and CDR2 SNTAGT come from the germline V gene. The CDR3 protein is CASSDPKDRDRGEPNTEAFF. CDR3 DNA sequence: TGTGCCAGCAGTGACCCGAAAGACCGGGACAGGGGCGAGCCGAACACTGAAGCTTTCTTT.

CDR3 in amino acids: CASSVERGSDEQFF. The DNA for the CDR3 is TGTGCCAGCAGTGTCGAGCGGGGGTCTGATGAGCAGTTCTTC. The V and J genes are TRBV6-4 and TRBJ2-1, with 8 bases identical to TRBD2. Germline CDR1 is MRHNA and CDR2 is SNTAGT. The CDR3 contains 14 residues. Trimming took 4 bases from V and 8 from J; bases not matched to a gene: 7.

A single count supports this clone. The chain is built from TRBV7-9 and TRBJ2-2; 8 bases line up with TRBD1. Germline CDR1 is SEHNR and CDR2 is FQNEAQ (reference sequence). This CDR3 is built from 15 residues. J lost 5 bases, V lost 2 bases, and 4 bases had no gene match. This CDR3 is CASSLRTGYTGELFF. CDR3 DNA sequence: TGTGCCAGCAGCTTACGGACAGGGTATACCGGGGAGCTGTTTTTT.

V is TRBV13 and J is TRBJ1-5, with D unresolved. The ends were cut back, 5 bases at V and 2 bases at J, with 10 bases in the middle. This CDR3 has 14 residues. Germline V gene lookup returns CDR1 PRHDT and CDR2 FYEKMQ (reference sequence). This chain's CDR3 is CASSPRGGNQPQHF. The CDR3 nucleotides read TGTGCCAGCAGCCCCCGAGGAGGCAATCAGCCCCAGCATTTT.

This chain uses TRBV6-6 with TRBJ2-7; D ambiguous. Germline CDR1 and CDR2: MNHNY and SVGAGI (reference sequence). CDR3 size: 13 residues. Between the trimmed V and J ends, which lost 2 bases and 1 base, there was a span of 6 bases. The CDR3 here is CASSYVLSYEQYF. The CDR3 DNA sequence: TGTGCCAGCAGTTACGTCCTTTCCTACGAGCAGTACTTC.

The chain joins TRBV14 to TRBJ2-1; TRBD2 might be the D (5 bases). Germline CDR1 is SGHDN and CDR2 is FVKESK. The CDR3 is 16 amino acids. The germline V and J ends were trimmed by 4 bases and 2 bases, with 15 bases remaining between them. The CDR3 sequence: CASSPTERAAYNEQFF. CDR3 DNA sequence: TGTGCCAGCAGCCCCACCGAGAGGGCCGCCTACAATGAGCAGTTCTTC.